Listed below are T cell receptor beta chains from one sample, sequenced in a study of T-cell reconstitution after alpha-beta-depleted transplantation in children. MiXCR was run by TCRdb on the PCR reads, yielding one entry per CDR3 protein. The sample includes some 500,000 distinct CDR3 sequences, 18% of them seen just once. This specimen was PBMCs from the stem cell graft donor, taken from the stem cell graft. The source is a human donor who donated a stem cell graft to a child with acute lymphoblastic leukemia. CDR3s leave out the opening cysteine and the closing phenylalanine or tryptophan. Clone size is shown for a subset of rows, as once, few, many or a class of expanded clone.

many TRBJ1-1 TRBV3-1 ASSQGQGAWTEAF
- TRBJ2-7 TRBV20-1 SARAGDRGESYEQY
- TRBJ2-7 TRBV7-9 ASSNRDGYEQY
- TRBJ2-1 TRBV12-3/TRBV12-4 ASSFPEGEF
- TRBJ2-3 TRBV10-3 AIRPSLGTDTDTQY
few TRBJ2-7 TRBV12-3/TRBV12-4 ASLVDGNYEQY
- TRBJ2-3 TRBV12-3/TRBV12-4 ASSSHRGTSTDTQY
- TRBJ2-1 TRBV5-1 ASSKTGGDEQF
many TRBJ1-2 TRBV5-1 ASSFGLTDYGYT
once TRBJ2-7 TRBV6-2/TRBV6-3 ASSYLGSYYEQY
- TRBJ2-5 TRBV20-1 SASGSQETQY
- TRBJ1-1 TRBV9 ASSVRGFDDTEAF
few TRBJ2-7 TRBV12-3/TRBV12-4 ASSFWGSRPYEQY
few TRBJ2-7 TRBV4-2 ASSQVAGLSSYEQY
- TRBJ2-7 TRBV27 ASSKRSRQGPKTYEEY
- TRBJ1-5 TRBV7-8 ASSFQFSNQPQH
- TRBJ2-7 TRBV20-1 SATNPGTSGLEQY
- TRBJ1-2 TRBV5-1 ASSLETVRDGYT
- TRBJ2-3 TRBV2 ASSERLAAQQVTQY
few TRBJ2-5 TRBV12-3/TRBV12-4 ASSFLLAGVTETQY
few TRBJ2-5 TRBV3-1 ASSPYWTQETQY
- TRBJ1-5 TRBV10-1 ASSENQGIQPQH
- TRBJ1-5 TRBV20-1 SAGTGWGQPQH
few TRBJ2-7 TRBV5-1 ASSRLGAGGSYEQY
- TRBJ2-1 TRBV5-5 ASSFLRSGSYNEQF
few TRBJ2-7 TRBV12-3/TRBV12-4 ASSQEQGSYEQY
few TRBJ1-5 TRBV6-5 ASSSPTGLNQPQH
few TRBJ2-1 TRBV20-1 SVEDNLYNEQF
few TRBJ2-1 TRBV5-1 ASSSRRSYNEQF
- TRBJ1-1 TRBV18 ASSPGRVNTEAF
- TRBJ2-1 TRBV13 ASSLFPQGRGGNEQF
few TRBJ1-2 TRBV5-1 ASAPFFRSSDYGYT
few TRBJ2-3 TRBV7-3 ASSLKGSTDTQY
- TRBJ1-5 TRBV12-3/TRBV12-4 ASSSGQGNNQPQH
many TRBJ2-7 TRBV27 ASSIQGVSSYEQY
- TRBJ2-3 TRBV29-1 SVAPNRGMTDTQY
few TRBJ1-1 TRBV20-1 SARDHRNTEAF
few TRBJ2-5 TRBV7-9 ASSLASADQETQY